A single sample is the source of the 5 T cell receptor beta chains below, sequenced in a study of long-term antiretroviral therapy in people with HIV. immunoSEQ v3.0 was run at survey level. Measured with immunoSEQ multiplex PCR; TCRdb has only the in-frame clones, and not every one. In the table there are about 15,000 clones, approximately 91% of which are singletons. Sequenced here: unsorted PBMCs, sampled 0.6 years after starting antiretroviral therapy. Receptors originate from a woman aged 40 to 55 with HIV.

V and J are TRBV19 and TRBJ1-5; D not resolved. With 3 bases removed from V and 6 bases from J, the gap between germline ends came to 12 bases. CDR3 length: 14 residues. The germline V gene has CDR1 LNHDA and CDR2 SQIVND (reference sequence). The CDR3 loop reads CASSMSGEGQPQHF. The CDR3 DNA reads as TGTGCCAGTAGTATGAGCGGGGAGGGTCAGCCCCAGCATTTT.

The chain recombines TRBV10-3 with TRBJ2-7, with a weak D call TRBD2 (5 bases). Germline V gene sequence: CDR1 ENHRY, CDR2 SYGVKD. The ends were cut back, 7 bases at V and 7 bases at J, with 17 bases in the middle. There are 13 residues in the CDR3. The CDR3 bases are TGTGCCATCACTGCTGCGGGTTCGGGGGAGCAGTACTTC. It specifies CAITAAGSGEQYF.

The CDR3 nucleotides are TGTGCCAGCTCACCACCGGGGGGAGCCAAAAACATTCAGTACTTC. This translates into CASSPPGGAKNIQYF. The chain uses TRBV18 and TRBJ2-4, with D maybe TRBD2 (6 bases). The germline V and J ends were trimmed by 0 bases and 0 bases, with 6 bases remaining between them. There are 15 residues in the CDR3. CDR1 is KGHSH and CDR2 is LQKENI in the germline V gene.

The chain uses TRBV5-1 and TRBJ1-1, with a weak D call TRBD1 (6 bases). V lost 0 bases and J lost 8, with 8 bases in between. This CDR3 comprises 12 residues. Germline V lookup: CDR1 SGHRS, CDR2 YFSETQ. CDR3 amino acids: CASSLEGTEAFF. In nucleotides, the CDR3 is TGCGCCAGCAGCTTGGAGGGGACAGAAGCTTTCTTT. Complete variable domain (other parts from reference TRBV5-1 and TRBJ1-1): KAGVTQTPRYLIKTRGQQVTLSCSPISGHRSVSWYQQTPGQGLQFLFEYFSETQRNKGNFPGRFSGRQFSNSRSEMNVSTLELGDSALYLCASSLEGTEAFFGQGTRLTVV.

The sample holds one count of this clone. V gene TRBV4-1 combines with J gene TRBJ2-1; 8 nucleotides line up with TRBD2. Germline CDR1 reads MGHRA; CDR2 reads YSYEKL. The CDR3 has 16 residues. V shed 3 bases, J shed 7 bases, and the junction held 11 bases outside the gene matches. The CDR3 reads CASSQFSGGLGNEQFF. In DNA form, the CDR3 reads TGCGCCAGCAGCCAGTTCAGCGGGGGCCTCGGAAATGAGCAGTTCTTC.